These T cell receptor beta chains were read from a single sample in a study of identical twins. MiXCR, applied by TCRdb to the 5' RACE reads, yields one record per CDR3 protein. Here the sample spans 460,000 or so distinct CDR3 sequences, approximately 15% being singletons. Another study also made use of these data, one on yellow fever vaccine responses in identical twins.

Sequenced sample: CD4+ T cells sorted from blood. Receptors originate from a young woman in good health. CDR3s include the opening cysteine and the closing phenylalanine or tryptophan. A D gene is named only where the DNA matches it firmly. Size is stated for part of the rows, as once, few or many counts, or as a class when the clone is expanded.

d_call,clone_size,v_call,j_call,cdr3_length,cdr3_aa,cdr3_nt
NA,NA,TRBV6-6,TRBJ2-6,12,CASLSGANVLTF,TGTGCCAGCTTGTCTGGGGCCAACGTCCTGACTTTC
NA,many,TRBV5-1,TRBJ2-7,13,CASSYGGDYEQYF,TGCGCCAGCAGCTATGGGGGAGACTACGAGCAGTACTTC
NA,NA,TRBV6-2/TRBV6-3,TRBJ1-5,18,CASSPSGKTETGNQPQHF,TGTGCCAGCAGTCCCTCGGGGAAGACGGAGACTGGGAATCAGCCCCAGCATTTT
TRBD1,NA,TRBV6-1,TRBJ2-3,16,CASSTRQGRITDTQYF,TGTGCCAGCAGTACCAGACAGGGCCGGATCACAGATACGCAGTATTTT
TRBD2,many,TRBV15,TRBJ2-1,21,CATSSTPGTSGRGNSYNEQFF,TGTGCCACCAGCTCAACGCCCGGGACTAGCGGGAGAGGGAACTCCTACAATGAGCAGTTCTTC
TRBD2,few,TRBV11-3,TRBJ2-3,17,CASSLPPVAGATDTQYF,TGTGCCAGCAGCCTCCCCCCCGTAGCGGGGGCCACAGATACGCAGTATTTT
NA,NA,TRBV6-5,TRBJ2-2,15,CASSFTAGITGELFF,TGTGCCAGCAGTTTTACCGCAGGGATTACCGGGGAGCTGTTTTTT
TRBD1,NA,TRBV30,TRBJ2-5,13,CAWSPGQGETQYF,TGTGCCTGGAGTCCGGGACAGGGGGAGACCCAGTACTTC
NA,NA,TRBV15,TRBJ1-4,15,CATSRERRGGEKLFF,TGTGCCACCAGCAGAGAGCGAAGGGGCGGCGAAAAACTGTTTTTT
NA,NA,TRBV29-1,TRBJ2-7,13,CSVEGYSSYEQYF,TGCAGCGTCGAAGGCTATAGCTCCTACGAGCAGTACTTC
NA,few,TRBV6-1,TRBJ1-6,14,CASSESRNNSPLHF,TGTGCCAGCAGTGAGAGCAGGAATAATTCACCCCTCCACTTT
NA,many,TRBV29-1,TRBJ2-1,13,CSVGVTAMNEQFF,TGCAGCGTTGGGGTGACAGCCATGAATGAGCAGTTCTTC
TRBD2,NA,TRBV7-2,TRBJ2-2,16,CASSWGLAGGTGELFF,TGTGCCAGCAGCTGGGGACTAGCGGGAGGCACCGGGGAGCTGTTTTTT
TRBD1,few,TRBV5-1,TRBJ2-3,17,CASSPSPGTGSTDTQYF,TGCGCCAGCAGCCCCAGTCCCGGGACAGGTTCTACAGATACGCAGTATTTT
TRBD1,few,TRBV30,TRBJ2-1,17,CAWSARQGASSYNEQFF,TGTGCCTGGAGTGCACGACAGGGGGCTAGCTCCTACAATGAGCAGTTCTTC
NA,NA,TRBV11-2,TRBJ2-5,14,CASSPAFREETQYF,TGTGCCAGCAGCCCAGCGTTTAGGGAAGAGACCCAGTACTTC
TRBD1,NA,TRBV2,TRBJ2-2,15,CASSEDRGGTGELFF,TGTGCCAGCAGTGAAGACAGGGGTGGCACCGGGGAGCTGTTTTTT
NA,few,TRBV6-2/TRBV6-3,TRBJ2-3,15,CASSDPGASPYTQYF,TGTGCCAGCAGTGATCCCGGGGCCTCACCCTATACGCAGTATTTT
NA,NA,TRBV5-6,TRBJ2-1,13,CASSLFNYNEQFF,TGTGCCAGCAGCTTGTTTAACTACAATGAGCAGTTCTTC
NA,NA,TRBV7-2,TRBJ1-2,15,CASSVGTIANYGYTF,TGTGCCAGCAGCGTCGGGACTATTGCTAACTATGGCTACACCTTC
NA,many,TRBV6-1,TRBJ2-7,14,CASRGGGSSYEQYF,TGTGCCAGCAGAGGCGGAGGGAGCTCCTACGAGCAGTACTTC
NA,many,TRBV2,TRBJ2-1,16,CASRSRLGISNNEQFF,TGTGCCAGCAGGTCGCGACTCGGAATAAGTAACAATGAGCAGTTCTTC
TRBD1,few,TRBV3-1,TRBJ2-2,17,CASSQARGTGRTGELFF,TGTGCCAGCAGCCAAGCCAGAGGGACAGGGAGAACCGGGGAGCTGTTTTTT
TRBD1,many,TRBV5-1,TRBJ2-3,15,CASSHGTGGTDTQYF,TGCGCCAGCAGCCACGGGACAGGGGGGACAGATACGCAGTATTTT
NA,few,TRBV2,TRBJ2-7,14,CASNNLARPYEQYF,TGTGCCAGCAACAATCTAGCCCGCCCCTACGAGCAGTACTTC
TRBD2,few,TRBV20-1,TRBJ2-1,14,CSAGPGLAYNEQFF,TGCAGTGCCGGACCGGGACTAGCGTACAATGAGCAGTTCTTC
NA,few,TRBV10-1,TRBJ2-5,14,CASSERQGGETQYF,TGCGCCAGCAGTGAGAGGCAAGGGGGAGAGACCCAGTACTTC
NA,NA,TRBV7-2,TRBJ2-5,14,CASSRTRGAETQYF,TGTGCCAGCAGCCGGACCAGGGGGGCGGAGACCCAGTACTTC
NA,few,TRBV4-3,TRBJ2-2,17,CASSQEILLLSTGELFF,TGCGCCAGCAGCCAAGAAATCTTGCTCCTATCCACCGGGGAGCTGTTTTTT
NA,NA,TRBV11-2,TRBJ2-1,15,CASSFPLAGYNEQFF,TGTGCCAGCAGCTTCCCCCTCGCGGGGTACAATGAGCAGTTCTTC
NA,many,TRBV5-1,TRBJ2-6,16,CASSLHTPSGANVLTF,TGCGCCAGCAGCCTGCATACGCCCTCTGGGGCCAACGTCCTGACTTTC
TRBD1,NA,TRBV19,TRBJ1-3,15,CASSILQGAGNTIYF,TGTGCCAGTAGTATCCTACAGGGGGCTGGAAACACCATATATTTT
NA,NA,TRBV11-2,TRBJ2-1,16,CASSRDPSPTYNEQFF,TGTGCCAGCAGCCGCGACCCGAGCCCTACCTACAATGAGCAGTTCTTC
NA,NA,TRBV19,TRBJ2-1,17,CASSYPPRGGRNNEQFF,TGTGCCAGTAGTTACCCTCCGAGGGGGGGCCGCAACAATGAGCAGTTCTTC
TRBD1,NA,TRBV20-1,TRBJ1-6,15,CSALKGDRDNSPLHF,TGCAGTGCTCTAAAGGGGGACAGGGATAATTCACCCCTCCACTTT
TRBD1,few,TRBV5-1,TRBJ2-5,15,CASSRTGQGQETQYF,TGCGCCAGCAGCCGAACCGGACAGGGTCAAGAGACCCAGTACTTC
NA,few,TRBV29-1,TRBJ1-1,12,CSARWGGTEAFF,TGCAGCGCCAGGTGGGGGGGAACTGAAGCTTTCTTT
TRBD1,NA,TRBV11-2,TRBJ2-2,15,CASRRQGGGTGELFF,TGTGCCAGCAGACGACAGGGCGGCGGCACCGGGGAGCTGTTTTTT
TRBD2,many,TRBV12-3/TRBV12-4,TRBJ2-1,17,CASSPWTSGSFYNEQFF,TGTGCCAGCAGTCCATGGACTAGCGGGAGTTTCTACAATGAGCAGTTCTTC